The 18 T cell receptor beta chains in this list originate from one sample, sequenced in a study of T cells in Graves' hyperthyroidism and ophthalmopathy. Amplified TCR beta CDR3 regions came from RNA transcripts. A first-round RT-PCR of the TCR CDR3 used the HTBI primer set. One entry per CDR3 protein, called by TCRdb with MiXCR from the multiplex PCR reads. The sample yields some 440,000 distinct CDR3 sequences, about a sixth seen once. Sequencing was carried out using blood. These receptors all come from a woman aged 18-30 years with Graves' hyperthyroidism.

This clonotype has a count of ten or more. CDR3 sequence: CASSYTSTDTQYF. In DNA form, the CDR3 reads TGCGCCAGCAGCTACACTAGCACAGATACGCAGTATTTT. This rearrangement joins TRBV5-1 to TRBJ2-3; D uncertain. This CDR3 spans 13 amino acids. The germline CDR1 and CDR2 sequences are SGHRS and YFSETQ. V dropped 3 bases and J dropped 0 bases, with 5 bases sitting between them.

In its sample, this clonotype was seen a few times. CDR3 sequence reads: CASSLAPAGEQYF. CDR3 coding DNA: TGTGCCAGCAGCTTAGCCCCGGCAGGTGAGCAGTACTTC. The V gene is TRBV7-9, the J gene TRBJ2-7; D is uncertain. Germline V gene sequence: CDR1 SEHNR, CDR2 FQNEAQ (reference sequence). V lost 0 bases and J lost 7, with 10 bases in between. The CDR3 has 13 residues.

The V call is TRBV7-6, the J call TRBJ1-1; TRBD1 aligns across 7 bases. Losses at the gene ends were 5 bases for V and 6 bases for J; bases not matched to a gene: 15. Germline V lookup: CDR1 SGHVS, CDR2 FNYEAQ. This CDR3 region has 16 residues. In DNA form, the CDR3 reads TGTGCCAGCAGCCCCCGAGGGACGGGCACAGGGGCTGAAGCTTTCTTT. Translating it yields CASSPRGTGTGAEAFF.

The V gene is TRBV28, the J gene TRBJ1-2; 10 positions match TRBD1. Germline CDR1 MDHEN, CDR2 SYDVKM. This CDR3 has 15 amino acids. The J segment lost 6 bases and the V segment lost 0 bases, leaving 4 bases of the junction unmatched. The CDR3 sequence is CASSLWAGQGNGYTF. The CDR3 nucleotides are TGTGCCAGCAGTTTATGGGCGGGACAGGGGAATGGCTACACCTTC.

This clonotype was counted many times. The chain combines TRBV12-5 with TRBJ1-1; D gene ambiguous. CDR3 length equals 15 residues. The V gene lost 0 bases and the J gene lost 5 bases, with 13 bases spanning the gap. The germline gives CDR1 LGHNT, CDR2 FRNRAP. The CDR3 loop reads CASGLVLGKETEAFF. CDR3 sequence (DNA): TGTGCTAGTGGTTTGGTCTTGGGGAAGGAGACTGAAGCTTTCTTT.

At least ten counts were recorded for this clonotype. V is TRBV5-5 and J is TRBJ2-7, with 7 bases that match TRBD1. Germline V gene sequence: CDR1 SGHKS, CDR2 YYEKEE (reference sequence). J was trimmed by 2 bases and V by 4 bases; bases with no gene match: 6. The CDR3 totals 14 residues. CDR3 protein: CASSVGDSPYEQYF. For the CDR3, the DNA is TGTGCCAGCAGCGTCGGGGACAGTCCCTACGAGCAGTACTTC.

CDR3 nucleotide sequence: TGTGCCAGCGAGAGGATCGGTTCCTACGAGCAGTACTTC. It encodes CASERIGSYEQYF. The chain recombines TRBV11-3 with TRBJ2-7; D is ambiguous. V was pared by 8 bases and J by 1 base, with 12 bases between. The CDR3 has 13 amino acids. Per germline, CDR1 SGHNT and CDR2 YENEEA.

J is TRBJ1-5 and V is TRBV6-2 or TRBV6-3; TRBD1 matches 7 bases. The length of the CDR3 is 16 residues. The germline gives CDR1 MNHEY, CDR2 SVGEGT. Germline trimming cut 6 bases from V and 2 bases from J; bases unmatched to any gene: 10. The CDR3 loop reads CASSTGVERGNQPQHF. In nucleotides, the CDR3 is TGTGCCAGCAGCACAGGGGTAGAGCGAGGCAATCAGCCCCAGCATTTT.

There are many counts of this clonotype. The rearrangement joins TRBV20-1 to TRBJ1-2; D not resolved. The CDR3 is made up of 14 amino acids. Trimming cost V 5 bases and J 4 bases, with 17 bases left between them. Germline V gives CDR1 DFQATT, CDR2 SNEGSKA (reference sequence). The DNA for the CDR3 is TGCAGTGCTCCGATCAGGCTCGGGCGCTATGGCTACACCTTC. Residues: CSAPIRLGRYGYTF.

This clonotype was found many times. The chain links TRBV9 to TRBJ1-5, with 8 bases identical to TRBD1. CDR3 length: 14 amino acids. From germline, CDR1 is SGDLS and CDR2 YYNGEE. The trim removed 3 bases at V and 7 bases at J, leaving 6 bases unmatched. CDR3 region: CASSAETGEQPQHF. The CDR3 bases are TGTGCCAGCAGCGCAGAGACAGGGGAACAGCCCCAGCATTTT.

At least ten counts were recorded for this clonotype. V and J are TRBV2 and TRBJ2-1; 7 bases match TRBD2. The CDR3 totals 16 residues. From germline, CDR1 is SNHLY and CDR2 FYNNEI. After removal of 0 bases from V and 7 bases from J, the junction contained 9 bases not matched to a gene. The CDR3 here is CASSEASASGLNEQFF. DNA for the CDR3: TGTGCCAGCAGTGAAGCGTCGGCTAGCGGTCTTAATGAGCAGTTCTTC.

The V gene is TRBV7-9, the J gene TRBJ2-1; D may be TRBD1 or TRBD2 (5 bases each). In germline, CDR1 is SEHNR, CDR2 FQNEAQ (reference sequence). Deletions cut 1 base from V and 9 bases from J, with 13 bases between. The CDR3 loop spans 14 amino acids. The CDR3, as DNA: TGTGCCAGCAGCTTAGGGGGACGGGACGGTGAGCAGTTCTTC. It specifies CASSLGGRDGEQFF.

The CDR3 is CASSPPEGGAKATEAFF. The CDR3 nucleotides are TGTGCCAGCAGCCCGCCCGAGGGGGGAGCCAAGGCCACTGAAGCTTTCTTT. This chain joins TRBV7-8 and TRBJ1-1; possibly TRBD1 for D (6 bases). Germline V CDR1 and CDR2: SGHVS, FQNEAQ. V lost 5 bases and J 4 bases, leaving 23 bases between the germline ends. The CDR3 sequence is 17 residues long.

The sample holds many counts of this clonotype. This chain joins TRBV6-1 and TRBJ1-4; TRBD1 might be the D (5 bases). The germline CDR1 and CDR2 sequences are MNHNS and SASEGT. Trimming shortened V by 7 bases and J by 5 bases, and 14 bases separated the two germline ends. The CDR3 spans 14 residues. The chain's CDR3 is CASNAGVTNEKLFF. The CDR3 coding sequence is TGTGCCAGCAACGCGGGGGTGACGAATGAAAAACTGTTTTTT.

This clonotype was recorded at least ten times. The chain is built from TRBV12-3 or TRBV12-4 and TRBJ2-2; unclear D gene. This CDR3 has 15 amino acids. The V and J ends lost 5 bases and 5 bases respectively, with 15 bases between them. For the CDR3, the DNA is TGTGCCAGCAGTCCTCAACCCGAAGGAACCGGGGAGCTGTTTTTT. Encoded protein: CASSPQPEGTGELFF.

This clonotype showed up many times. The rearrangement uses TRBV12-5 and TRBJ2-2; D assignment may be TRBD1 or TRBD2 (5 bases each). The germline CDR1 and CDR2 sequences are LGHNT and FRNRAP. The length of the CDR3 is 13 residues. The V end was cut by 5 bases, the J end by 5 bases, with 9 bases between. The CDR3 loop reads CASGLRGTGELFF. The CDR3 DNA reads TGTGCTAGTGGTCTGAGGGGAACCGGGGAGCTGTTTTTT.

This clonotype was detected a few times. This chain joins TRBV4-1 and TRBJ2-1; 10 positions agree with TRBD2. The CDR3 has 16 amino acids. J lost 10 bases, V lost 6 bases, and 15 bases had no gene match. Germline V gene lookup returns CDR1 MGHRA and CDR2 YSYEKL. The CDR3 DNA is TGCGCCAGCAGTCTCAGGGGAGCGGGGGGGCCGGAGGAGCAGTTCTTC. It codes for CASSLRGAGGPEEQFF.

In this sample, this clonotype turned up many times. The rearrangement links TRBV15 to TRBJ1-2; TRBD1 matches 7 bases. CDR1 is LNHNV and CDR2 is YYDKDF in the germline V gene (reference sequence). The CDR3 loop spans 16 amino acids. J lost 2 bases, V lost 0 bases, and 6 bases had no gene match. The CDR3 region has the DNA TGTGCCACCAGCAGAGAGACAGGGACGGCAAACTATGGCTACACCTTC. Translated: CATSRETGTANYGYTF.